Shown below are 26 T cell receptor beta chains from a single sample sequenced in a study of T-cell memory formation after mild COVID-19. TCRdb re-derived calls from the 5' RACE reads in MiXCR, one entry per CDR3 protein. The table lists 350,000 to 550,000 distinct CDR3 sequences, over 15% of them singletons, with about a fifth in the top ten. Material for sequencing was PBMCs or a T cell subset sorted from them (not recorded which). These receptors came from a man between 18 and 35 years old who had mild COVID-19 (a few samples of this study predate the infection). Cell type and time point are not known.

This clonotype occurred a few times. The genes are TRBV4-2 and TRBJ2-1; 10 positions match TRBD2. Germline V gene data show CDR1 as LGHNA and CDR2 as YNFKEQ. Germline trimming cut 1 base from V and 5 bases from J; bases unmatched to any gene: 11. The CDR3 is 18 amino acids. The CDR3 region has the DNA TGTGCCAGCAGCCAAGCTCACTGGGGGACTAGCGTCGACAATGAGCAGTTCTTC. It codes for CASSQAHWGTSVDNEQFF.

This rearrangement joins TRBV7-2 to TRBJ1-1; 8 positions match TRBD1. CDR3 length: 16 amino acids. J lost 2 bases, V lost 4 bases, and 9 bases had no gene match. Germline V gene lookup returns CDR1 SGHTA and CDR2 FQGNSA. CDR3 region: CASSSAPGGVNTEAFF. The CDR3 DNA reads as TGTGCCAGCAGCTCAGCCCCAGGGGGCGTCAACACTGAAGCTTTCTTT.

In its sample, this clonotype was seen a few times. The rearrangement joins TRBV2 to TRBJ2-1; no firm D call. CDR1 is SNHLY, CDR2 FYNNEI, per germline. The V end was cut by 4 bases, the J end by 9 bases, with 19 bases between. The CDR3 consists of 15 residues. CDR3 nucleotides: TGTGCCAGCAGTGTTAAGCGCCCCTTAACGGGTGAGCAGTTCTTC. This gives the protein CASSVKRPLTGEQFF.

This clonotype was seen more than once but under ten times. The chain has TRBV19 and TRBJ2-1; TRBD1 aligns across 8 bases. The V gene end was trimmed by 4 bases and the J gene end by 5 bases; junction bases not matched to a gene: 7. The CDR3 has 15 residues. CDR1 is LNHDA and CDR2 is SQIVND in the germline V gene (reference sequence). The CDR3: CASSKETGVHNEQFF. The CDR3, as DNA: TGTGCCAGTAGTAAGGAGACAGGGGTCCACAATGAGCAGTTCTTC. The whole variable domain, remainder taken from reference TRBV19 and TRBJ2-1, is DGGITQSPKYLFRKEGQNVTLSCEQNLNHDAMYWYRQDPGQGLRLIYYSQIVNDFQKGDIAEGYSVSREKKESFPLTVTSAQKNPTAFYLCASSKETGVHNEQFFGPGTRLTVL.

In its sample, this clonotype was seen a few times. V gene TRBV19 combines with J gene TRBJ2-7; D is ambiguous. Germline CDR1 LNHDA, CDR2 SQIVND (reference sequence). The CDR3 loop spans 13 amino acids. V lost 3 bases and J 4 bases, leaving 10 bases between the germline ends. CDR3 in amino acids: CASSMVDGYEQYF. The CDR3 bases are TGTGCCAGTAGTATGGTGGACGGGTACGAGCAGTACTTC.

This clonotype has a handful of counts. This chain connects TRBV12-3 or TRBV12-4 to TRBJ1-1; the D gene is possibly TRBD1 (5 bases). Trimming took off 5 bases at V and 7 bases at J, with 23 bases between the two ends. CDR3 length: 16 residues. The CDR3 is CASSPRDETSGREAFF. The CDR3 bases are TGTGCCAGCAGTCCTCGGGATGAGACCTCGGGGCGTGAAGCTTTCTTT.

This clonotype has a handful of counts. CDR3 protein: CAIRPEAGGYTF. DNA for the CDR3: TGTGCCATCAGACCCGAGGCGGGAGGCTACACCTTC. The J gene is TRBJ1-2, the V gene TRBV10-3; D is uncertain. CDR1 and CDR2 (germline): ENHRY, SYGVKD. V gave up 6 bases and J gave up 8 bases, with 13 bases separating them. This CDR3 has 12 residues.

This clonotype was seen a few times. V is TRBV7-2 and J is TRBJ1-2, with 7 bases matching TRBD1. The CDR3 is 13 amino acids. V shed 5 bases and J 5 bases; nucleotides not matched to a gene: 5. CDR1 and CDR2 (germline): SGHTA, FQGNSA. CDR3 loop: CASSLQGVYGYTF. CDR3 nucleotide sequence: TGTGCCAGCAGCCTGCAGGGGGTATATGGCTACACCTTC.

The CDR3 loop reads CASSSPGLALTSTDTQYF. The CDR3 DNA sequence: TGCGCCAGCAGCTCTCCGGGACTAGCGTTAACTAGCACAGATACGCAGTATTTT. The V gene is TRBV5-1, the J gene TRBJ2-3; 10 bases are a match to TRBD2. V shed 3 bases, J shed 0 bases, and the junction held 10 bases outside the gene matches. Germline V gene lookup returns CDR1 SGHRS and CDR2 YFSETQ. The CDR3 consists of 18 residues. Combining the CDR3 with reference TRBV5-1 and TRBJ2-3 gives the whole variable domain KAGVTQTPRYLIKTRGQQVTLSCSPISGHRSVSWYQQTPGQGLQFLFEYFSETQRNKGNFPGRFSGRQFSNSRSEMNVSTLELGDSALYLCASSSPGLALTSTDTQYFGPGTRLTVL.

This clonotype turned up a few times. The chain has TRBV7-8 and TRBJ1-6; maybe TRBD1 (5 bases). The ends were cut back, 3 bases at V and 7 bases at J, with 16 bases in the middle. The germline V gene has CDR1 SGHVS and CDR2 FQNEAQ. The CDR3 has 16 residues. The CDR3 DNA sequence: TGTGCCAGCAGCTTGCCGACAGCCCCAACGAATTCACCCCTCCACTTT. This translates into CASSLPTAPTNSPLHF.

This clonotype was counted only a few times. This rearrangement joins TRBV23-1 to TRBJ2-6, with D tentatively TRBD2 (5 bases). Being an ORF, TRBV23-1 has a function that is uncertain. Trimming pared 1 base from V and 3 bases from J, leaving 16 bases between. The CDR3 loop spans 18 amino acids. CDR3 DNA: TGCGCCAGCAGTCAATTAGAGGGCAGTGGCGATGGGGCCAACGTCCTGACTTTC. Amino acid sequence: CASSQLEGSGDGANVLTF.

J is TRBJ2-7 and V is TRBV9; possibly TRBD2 for D (6 bases). CDR1 SGDLS and CDR2 YYNGEE come from the germline V gene. The ends were cut back, 4 bases at V and 5 bases at J, with 16 bases in the middle. The CDR3 spans 14 residues. CDR3 region: CASSPGVAGDEQYF. For the CDR3, the DNA is TGTGCCAGCAGCCCGGGGGTCGCCGGGGACGAGCAGTACTTC. The variable domain in full, completed from reference TRBV9 and TRBJ2-7, reads DSGVTQTPKHLITATGQRVTLRCSPRSGDLSVYWYQQSLDQGLQFLIQYYNGEERAKGNILERFSAQQFPDLHSELNLSSLELGDSALYFCASSPGVAGDEQYFGPGTRLTVT.

This clonotype was seen a handful of times. J is TRBJ1-1 and V is TRBV7-2, with no clear D. The CDR3 sequence is 15 residues long. The germline CDR1 and CDR2 sequences are SGHTA and FQGNSA. Trimming pared 2 bases from V and 3 bases from J, leaving 13 bases between. CDR3: CASSLFVGSYTEAFF. The CDR3 DNA is TGTGCCAGCAGCTTATTCGTAGGTTCGTACACTGAAGCTTTCTTT.

This clonotype was seen only a few times. CDR3 in amino acids: CASSLDGSNEKLFF. DNA of the CDR3: TGTGCCAGCAGTTTAGACGGATCTAATGAAAAACTGTTTTTT. The rearrangement links TRBV12-3 or TRBV12-4 to TRBJ1-4; no clear D gene. The CDR3 extends over 14 amino acids. The V gene lost 1 base and the J gene lost 3 bases, with 6 bases spanning the gap.

This clonotype occurred a few times. This chain uses TRBV6-7 with TRBJ2-2, with D possibly TRBD1 on 5 matching bases. TRBV6-7 is an ORF for which the function is uncertain. The V end lost 0 bases, the J end lost 2 bases, and 22 bases lay between the germline ends. This CDR3 comprises 20 residues. CDR3 sequence (DNA): TGTGCCAGCAGTTACTCGAGGCAGGGCAGTCTGCACGGAAACACCGGGGAGCTGTTTTTT. Its translation is CASSYSRQGSLHGNTGELFF.

The chain couples TRBV5-1 to TRBJ2-2, with D tentatively TRBD1 (6 bases). CDR3 length equals 13 residues. Trimming removed 4 bases at V and 12 bases at J, with 16 bases between. In germline, CDR1 is SGHRS, CDR2 YFSETQ. DNA of the CDR3: TGCGCCAGCAGCCCTCCAGGGGCCCAGAAGCTGTTTTTT. This translates into CASSPPGAQKLFF.

The chain employs TRBV12-3 or TRBV12-4 and TRBJ1-1; D is possibly TRBD1 (5 bases). The V end lost 5 bases, the J end lost 1 base, and 29 bases lay between the germline ends. This CDR3 spans 20 amino acids. The CDR3 sequence: CASSLDRWGGAQGENTEAFF. CDR3 nucleotides: TGTGCCAGCAGTCTCGACCGGTGGGGTGGGGCGCAGGGCGAGAACACTGAAGCTTTCTTT.

This clonotype was counted between two and nine times. The V call is TRBV7-2, the J call TRBJ1-2; a possible D gene is TRBD1 (6 bases). V was clipped by 6 bases and J by 3 bases, with 14 bases between them. Germline loops: CDR1 SGHTA, CDR2 FQGNSA. The CDR3 contains 14 residues. The CDR3 here is CASSSNRVDYGYTF. The CDR3 DNA is TGTGCCAGCAGTTCTAACAGGGTCGACTATGGCTACACCTTC.

V is TRBV7-9 and J is TRBJ1-5, with a tentative D call TRBD1 (6 bases). V gave up 7 bases and J gave up 5 bases, with 15 bases separating them. Germline V gives CDR1 SEHNR, CDR2 FQNEAQ (reference sequence). CDR3 length equals 14 residues. CDR3 residues: CASILRTEYQPQHF. The CDR3 DNA sequence: TGTGCCAGCATCCTGCGGACAGAATATCAGCCCCAGCATTTT. Filled out from reference TRBV7-9 and TRBJ1-5, the complete variable domain reads DTGVSQNPRHKITKRGQNVTFRCDPISEHNRLYWYRQTLGQGPEFLTYFQNEAQLEKSRLLSDRFSAERPKGSFSTLEIQRTEQGDSAMYLCASILRTEYQPQHFGDGTRLSIL.

This chain uses TRBV18 with TRBJ2-5; unclear D gene. Germline CDR1 is KGHSH and CDR2 is LQKENI. The V end lost 3 bases, the J end lost 4 bases, and 15 bases lay between the germline ends. The CDR3 loop spans 15 amino acids. Here the CDR3 reads CASSPRQPPGETQYF. DNA of the CDR3: TGTGCCAGCTCACCCAGGCAGCCCCCAGGAGAGACCCAGTACTTC.

This clonotype has more than one count but fewer than ten. The rearrangement joins TRBV9 to TRBJ2-3; no firm D call. Trimming shortened V by 1 base and J by 2 bases, and 11 bases separated the two germline ends. The CDR3 is 15 amino acids. Germline assignment: CDR1 SGDLS and CDR2 YYNGEE. The CDR3 bases are TGTGCCAGCAGCGTACTCGACTTCGACACAGATACGCAGTATTTT. This gives the protein CASSVLDFDTDTQYF.

The chain is built from TRBV6-5 and TRBJ1-1; TRBD1 is a possible D gene (5 bases). This CDR3 has 16 residues. The V end was cut by 6 bases, the J end by 0 bases, with 17 bases between. CDR1 is MNHEY and CDR2 is SVGAGI in the germline V gene. For the CDR3, the DNA is TGTGCCAGCAGCCCCACCACGGGACTGATGAACACTGAAGCTTTCTTT. Encoded protein: CASSPTTGLMNTEAFF.

This clonotype was observed at least ten times. The chain links TRBV27 to TRBJ1-1; TRBD1 aligns across 9 bases. The CDR3 has 15 residues. Germline CDR1 MNHEY, CDR2 SMNVEV (reference sequence). Trimming cost V 3 bases and J 3 bases; bases outside gene matches: 5. The CDR3 DNA reads TGTGCCAGCAGTTTTGAGGGACAGGGTCACACTGAAGCTTTCTTT. The encoded protein is CASSFEGQGHTEAFF.

This clonotype was observed a handful of times. The genes are TRBV5-1 and TRBJ2-5; a possible D gene is TRBD1 (6 bases). Germline V gene lookup returns CDR1 SGHRS and CDR2 YFSETQ. V lost 4 bases and J 7 bases, leaving 20 bases between the germline ends. The CDR3 sequence is 15 residues long. The CDR3 sequence is CASSEAPTGQGTQYF. In nucleotides, the CDR3 is TGCGCCAGCAGCGAAGCCCCTACAGGGCAGGGGACCCAGTACTTC.

Only a few counts were recorded for this clonotype. The chain links TRBV18 to TRBJ2-5, with D possibly TRBD2 on 6 matching bases. The ends were cut back, 2 bases at V and 5 bases at J, with 9 bases in the middle. The CDR3 contains 13 residues. Looked up from germline, CDR1 is KGHSH and CDR2 is LQKENI. DNA for the CDR3: TGTGCCAGCTCACCAGGGGGGTACGAGACCCAGTACTTC. It is translated as CASSPGGYETQYF.

The J gene is TRBJ2-3, the V gene TRBV5-1, with D perhaps TRBD2 (7 bases). The V and J ends lost 7 bases and 5 bases respectively, with 17 bases between them. CDR1 SGHRS and CDR2 YFSETQ come from the germline V gene. This CDR3 spans 14 amino acids. The CDR3 reads CASASGGAGDTQYF. The CDR3 DNA follows: TGCGCCAGCGCCTCGGGGGGCGCGGGAGATACGCAGTATTTT.